This entry lists 12 T cell receptor beta chains sequenced from one sample in a study of shared clonotypes between healthy human individuals. The naive CD8 fraction comprised CD45RO-negative cells positively selected for CCR7 and excluded terminally differentiated effector memory CD45RA+ cells. The table came from immunoSEQ multiplex PCR; TCRdb's copy has only in-frame clones and leaves some out. The sample has some 2.1 million clones, over 85% seen once; the top ten hold roughly 1%. The sequencing input was naive CD8+ T cells sorted from blood. These TCRs come from a man between 18 and 29 years old in good health.

This rearrangement joins TRBV6-5 to TRBJ2-2; D call uncertain. With 0 bases removed from V and 4 bases from J, the gap between germline ends came to 9 bases. CDR3 length equals 15 residues. Germline V gene sequence: CDR1 MNHEY, CDR2 SVGAGI. The CDR3 nucleotides read TGTGCCAGCAGTTACTCGGCGCTTGGCACCGGGGAGCTGTTTTTT. It encodes CASSYSALGTGELFF.

The chain recombines TRBV6-1 with TRBJ2-7, with D hard to call. The CDR3 runs to 16 residues. Germline CDR1 MNHNS, CDR2 SASEGT. The V end was cut by 3 bases, the J end by 0 bases, with 15 bases between. CDR3 protein: CASSEGRQANSYEQYF. The DNA for the CDR3 is TGTGCCAGCAGTGAGGGAAGGCAGGCGAACTCCTACGAGCAGTACTTC.

The chain joins TRBV5-8 to TRBJ1-1; the match to TRBD1 covers 7 bases. The CDR3 sequence is 16 residues long. Trimming took 3 bases from V and 3 from J; bases not matched to a gene: 11. The germline V gene encodes CDR1 SGHTS and CDR2 YDEGEE. The CDR3 DNA sequence: TGTGCCAGCAGCTCTGGGACAGCTCGGTGGGACACTGAAGCTTTCTTT. Its translation is CASSSGTARWDTEAFF.

The table lists this clone with a count of one. The CDR3 reads CASSSAGTSSQETQYF. The CDR3 DNA sequence: TGTGCCAGCAGCTCAGCCGGGACTAGCAGCCAAGAGACCCAGTACTTC. The chain uses TRBV5-6 and TRBJ2-5; the match to TRBD2 covers 9 bases. This CDR3 is 16 amino acids long. In germline, CDR1 is SGHDT, CDR2 YYEEEE. The ends lost 3 bases at V and 1 base at J; junction bases unmatched: 7. The full variable domain, completed using reference TRBV5-6 and TRBJ2-5, is DAGVTQSPTHLIKTRGQQVTLRCSPKSGHDTVSWYQQALGQGPQFIFQYYEEEERQRGNFPDRFSGHQFPNYSSELNVNALLLGDSALYLCASSSAGTSSQETQYFGPGTRLLVL.

CDR3 region: CASSEVTGELFF. The CDR3, as DNA: TGTGCCAGCAGTGAGGTAACCGGGGAGCTGTTTTTT. This chain connects TRBV27 to TRBJ2-2; D is uncertain. CDR1 is MNHEY and CDR2 is SMNVEV in the germline V gene (reference sequence). The V end lost 5 bases, the J end lost 5 bases, and 6 bases lay between the germline ends. This CDR3 has 12 amino acids.

This chain connects TRBV2 to TRBJ2-7; perhaps TRBD1 as D (5 bases). Trimming stripped 2 bases from V and 0 bases from J, with 11 bases between. Germline CDR1 SNHLY, CDR2 FYNNEI. CDR3 length equals 15 residues. CDR3 amino acids: CASSERGLSSYEQYF. The CDR3 DNA sequence: TGTGCCAGCAGTGAAAGGGGCCTTAGCTCCTACGAGCAGTACTTC.

The rearrangement joins TRBV5-1 to TRBJ2-2; TRBD1 might be the D (6 bases). Germline V lookup: CDR1 SGHRS, CDR2 YFSETQ. This CDR3 has 17 amino acids. V was cut by 5 bases and J by 6 bases, with 23 bases left in between. The CDR3 DNA sequence: TGCGCCAGCAGTGAGTTTTCAGGGGTTGGCTTTGCCGGGGAGCTGTTTTTT. It codes for CASSEFSGVGFAGELFF.

CDR3 region: CASSEYEWGGSSYNEQFF. CDR3 sequence (DNA): TGTGCCAGCAGTGAATACGAATGGGGGGGGAGCTCCTACAATGAGCAGTTCTTC. The chain uses TRBV25-1 and TRBJ2-1; 7 nucleotides align to TRBD2. The CDR3 covers 18 residues. J lost 0 bases, V lost 0 bases, and 8 bases had no gene match. Germline V lookup: CDR1 MGHDK, CDR2 SYGVNS.

The chain is built from TRBV12-5 and TRBJ1-2; the D is unclear. Germline assignment: CDR1 LGHNT and CDR2 FRNRAP. CDR3 length equals 12 residues. Trimming cost V 8 bases and J 7 bases, with 14 bases left between them. The CDR3 region has the DNA TGTGCTAGTTCCAATGAAGCTCTTGGCTACACCTTC. It is translated as CASSNEALGYTF.

Concerning this clone: Other DNA sequences within the sample encode an identical CDR3. The rearrangement uses TRBV7-9 and TRBJ2-1, with D perhaps TRBD1 (6 bases). Trimming removed 1 base at V and 5 bases at J, with 12 bases between. This CDR3 contains 15 residues. Germline CDR1 and CDR2: SEHNR and FQNEAQ (reference sequence). The CDR3 bases are TGTGCCAGCAGCTTAGAACAGGGTCCCGACAATGAGCAGTTCTTC. Protein product: CASSLEQGPDNEQFF.

This clone appeared once. The chain recombines TRBV10-3 with TRBJ2-3; D uncertain. The V end lost 5 bases, the J end lost 6 bases, and 12 bases lay between the germline ends. The germline CDR1 and CDR2 sequences are ENHRY and SYGVKD. The CDR3 has 13 residues. CDR3 in amino acids: CAISPPSEDTQYF. CDR3 DNA: TGTGCCATCAGTCCACCCTCCGAGGATACGCAGTATTTT.

The rearrangement uses TRBV9 and TRBJ2-7; 8 nucleotides match TRBD1. The V and J ends lost 0 bases and 4 bases, in that order; junction bases with no gene match: 6. There are 15 residues in the CDR3. CDR1 is SGDLS, CDR2 YYNGEE, per germline. The CDR3 is CASSVDGGQGYEQYF. The CDR3 nucleotides are TGTGCCAGCAGCGTAGATGGAGGACAGGGTTACGAGCAGTACTTC.